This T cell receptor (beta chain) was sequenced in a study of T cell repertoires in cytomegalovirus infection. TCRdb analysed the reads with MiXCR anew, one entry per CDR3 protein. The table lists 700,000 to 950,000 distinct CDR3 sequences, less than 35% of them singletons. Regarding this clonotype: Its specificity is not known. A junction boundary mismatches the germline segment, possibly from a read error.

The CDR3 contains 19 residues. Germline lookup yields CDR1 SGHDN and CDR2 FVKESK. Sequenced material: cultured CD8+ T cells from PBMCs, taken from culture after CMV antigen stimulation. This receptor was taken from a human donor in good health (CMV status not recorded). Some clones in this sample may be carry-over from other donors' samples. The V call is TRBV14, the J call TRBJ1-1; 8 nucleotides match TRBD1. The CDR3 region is CASSQERMDRERRNAEAFF. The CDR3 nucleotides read TGTGCCAGCAGCCAAGAGAGAATGGACAGGGAGCGGCGGAACGCTGAAGCTTTCTTT.